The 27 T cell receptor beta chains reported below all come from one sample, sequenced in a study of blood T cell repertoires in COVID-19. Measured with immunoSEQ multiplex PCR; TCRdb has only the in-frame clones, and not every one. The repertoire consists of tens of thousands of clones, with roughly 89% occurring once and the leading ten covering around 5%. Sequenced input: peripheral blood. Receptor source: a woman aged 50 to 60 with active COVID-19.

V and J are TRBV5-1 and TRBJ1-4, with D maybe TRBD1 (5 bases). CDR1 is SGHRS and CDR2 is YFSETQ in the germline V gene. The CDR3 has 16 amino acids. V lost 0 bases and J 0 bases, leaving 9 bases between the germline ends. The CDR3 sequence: CASSLATAATNEKLFF. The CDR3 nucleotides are TGCGCCAGCAGCTTGGCGACAGCTGCAACTAATGAAAAACTGTTTTTT.

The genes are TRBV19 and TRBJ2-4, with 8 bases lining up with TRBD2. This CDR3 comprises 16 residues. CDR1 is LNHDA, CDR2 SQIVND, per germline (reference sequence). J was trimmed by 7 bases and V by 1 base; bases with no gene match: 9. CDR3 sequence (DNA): TGTGCCAGTAGTATAGGCCTAGCGGGTGGTTTGAACATTCAGTACTTC. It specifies CASSIGLAGGLNIQYF.

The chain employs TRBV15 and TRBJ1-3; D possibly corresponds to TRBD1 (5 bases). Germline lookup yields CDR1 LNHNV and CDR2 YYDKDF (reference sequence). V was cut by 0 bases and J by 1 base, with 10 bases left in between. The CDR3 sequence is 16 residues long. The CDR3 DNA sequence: TGTGCCACCAGCAGAGAGGGGGGATCGTCTGGAAACACCATATATTTT. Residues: CATSREGGSSGNTIYF. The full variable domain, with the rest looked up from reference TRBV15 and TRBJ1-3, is DAMVIQNPRYQVTQFGKPVTLSCSQTLNHNVMYWYQQKSSQAPKLLFHYYDKDFNNEADTPDNFQSRRPNTSFCFLDIRSPGLGDTAMYLCATSREGGSSGNTIYFGEGSWLTVV.

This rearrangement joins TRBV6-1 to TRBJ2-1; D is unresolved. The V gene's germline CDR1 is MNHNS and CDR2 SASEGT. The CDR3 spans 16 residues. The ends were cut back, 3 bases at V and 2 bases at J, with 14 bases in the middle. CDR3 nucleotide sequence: TGTGCCAGCAGTGATACCCCGGGTTCCACCTACAATGAGCAGTTCTTC. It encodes CASSDTPGSTYNEQFF.

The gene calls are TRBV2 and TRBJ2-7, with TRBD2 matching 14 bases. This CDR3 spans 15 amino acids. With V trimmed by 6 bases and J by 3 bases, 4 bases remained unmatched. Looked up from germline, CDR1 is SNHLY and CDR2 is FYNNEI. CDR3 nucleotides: TGTGCCAGCAGAGAGGGACTAGCGGGAGACTACGAGCAGTACTTC. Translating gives CASREGLAGDYEQYF.

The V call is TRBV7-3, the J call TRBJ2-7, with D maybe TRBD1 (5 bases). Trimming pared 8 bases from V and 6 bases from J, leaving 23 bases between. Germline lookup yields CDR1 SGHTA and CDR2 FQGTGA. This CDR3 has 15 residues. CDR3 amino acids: CASAPQGAGQGEQYF. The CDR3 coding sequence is TGTGCCAGCGCACCTCAGGGTGCCGGCCAGGGCGAGCAGTACTTC.

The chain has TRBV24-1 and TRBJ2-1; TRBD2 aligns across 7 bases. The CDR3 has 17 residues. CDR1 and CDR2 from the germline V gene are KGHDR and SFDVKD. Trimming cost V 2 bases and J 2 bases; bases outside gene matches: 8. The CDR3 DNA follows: TGTGCCACCAGTGATTCCAGCGGGACTTCACCCTACAATGAGCAGTTCTTC. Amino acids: CATSDSSGTSPYNEQFF.

The CDR3 bases are TGTGCCAGCAGACGACTAGCGGGAGGGTACTTCTTC. Protein product: CASRRLAGGYFF. The genes are TRBV12-3 or TRBV12-4 and TRBJ2-1, with 14 bases that match TRBD2. Losses at the gene ends were 6 bases for V and 16 bases for J; bases not matched to a gene: 5. The CDR3 spans 12 residues.

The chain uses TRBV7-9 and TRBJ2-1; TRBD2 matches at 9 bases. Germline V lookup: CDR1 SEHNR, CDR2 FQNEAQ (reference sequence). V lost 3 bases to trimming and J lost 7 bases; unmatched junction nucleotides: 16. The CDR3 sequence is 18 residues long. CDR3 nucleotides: TGTGCCAGCAGCTTGGGCCGGACTAGCGAAAGTCAAGGGAATGAGCAGTTCTTC. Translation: CASSLGRTSESQGNEQFF.

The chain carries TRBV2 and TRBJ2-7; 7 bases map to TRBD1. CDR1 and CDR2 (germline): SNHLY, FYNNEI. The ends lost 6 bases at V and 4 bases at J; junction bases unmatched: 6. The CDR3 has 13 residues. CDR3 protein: CASSSTGRYEQYF. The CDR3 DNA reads TGTGCCAGCAGCTCGACAGGGAGATACGAGCAGTACTTC.

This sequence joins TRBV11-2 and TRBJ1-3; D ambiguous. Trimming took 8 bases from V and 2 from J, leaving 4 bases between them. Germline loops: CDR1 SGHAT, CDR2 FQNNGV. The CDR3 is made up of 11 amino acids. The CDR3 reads CASETGNTIYF. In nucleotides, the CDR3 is TGTGCCAGCGAGACTGGAAACACCATATATTTT.

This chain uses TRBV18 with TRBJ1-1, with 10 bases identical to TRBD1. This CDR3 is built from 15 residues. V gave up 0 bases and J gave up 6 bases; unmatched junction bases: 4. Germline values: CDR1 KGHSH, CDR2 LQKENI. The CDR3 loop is CASSPPDRGEAEAFF. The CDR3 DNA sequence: TGTGCCAGCTCACCACCGGACAGGGGGGAGGCTGAAGCTTTCTTT.

The CDR3 sequence: CASSQRTGFGNTIYF. CDR3 nucleotide sequence: TGTGCCAGCAGCCAACGAACAGGGTTTGGAAACACCATATATTTT. The chain joins TRBV7-2 to TRBJ1-3; TRBD1 is a possible D gene (6 bases). The CDR3 sequence is 15 residues long. Trimming stripped 5 bases from V and 3 bases from J, with 14 bases between. CDR1 and CDR2 from the germline V gene are SGHTA and FQGNSA.

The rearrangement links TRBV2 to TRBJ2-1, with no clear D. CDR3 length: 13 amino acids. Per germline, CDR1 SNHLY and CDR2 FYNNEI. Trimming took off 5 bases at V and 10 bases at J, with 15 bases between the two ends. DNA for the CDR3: TGTGCCAGCAGTACCTCGCTCCCTCAGGAGCAGTTCTTC. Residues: CASSTSLPQEQFF.

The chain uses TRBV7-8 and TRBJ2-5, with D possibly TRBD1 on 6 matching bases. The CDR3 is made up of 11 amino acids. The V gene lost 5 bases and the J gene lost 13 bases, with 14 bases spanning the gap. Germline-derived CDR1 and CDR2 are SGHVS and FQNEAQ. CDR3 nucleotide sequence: TGTGCCAGCAGCACCGGGACAACGTGGTACTTC. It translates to CASSTGTTWYF.

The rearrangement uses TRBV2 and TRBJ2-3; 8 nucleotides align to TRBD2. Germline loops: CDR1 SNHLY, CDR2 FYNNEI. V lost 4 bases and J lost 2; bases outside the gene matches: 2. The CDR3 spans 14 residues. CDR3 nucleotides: TGTGCCAGCAGTGTAGCGGGGCTCACAGATACGCAGTATTTT. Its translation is CASSVAGLTDTQYF.

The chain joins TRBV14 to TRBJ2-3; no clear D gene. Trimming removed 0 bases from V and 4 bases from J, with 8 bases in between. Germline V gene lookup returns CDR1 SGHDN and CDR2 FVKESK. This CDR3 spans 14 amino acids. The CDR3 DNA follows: TGTGCCAGCAGCCAAGATTGGGCGTCAGATACGCAGTATTTT. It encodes CASSQDWASDTQYF.

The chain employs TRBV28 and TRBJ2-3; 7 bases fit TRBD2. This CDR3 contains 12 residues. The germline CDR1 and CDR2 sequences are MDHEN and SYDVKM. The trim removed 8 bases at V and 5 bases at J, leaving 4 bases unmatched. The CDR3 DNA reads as TGTGCCAGCGGTCTAGCGGTAGATACGCAGTATTTT. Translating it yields CASGLAVDTQYF. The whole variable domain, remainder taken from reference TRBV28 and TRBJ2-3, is DVKVTQSSRYLVKRTGEKVFLECVQDMDHENMFWYRQDPGLGLRLIYFSYDVKMKEKGDIPEGYSVSREKKERFSLILESASTNQTSMYLCASGLAVDTQYFGPGTRLTVL.

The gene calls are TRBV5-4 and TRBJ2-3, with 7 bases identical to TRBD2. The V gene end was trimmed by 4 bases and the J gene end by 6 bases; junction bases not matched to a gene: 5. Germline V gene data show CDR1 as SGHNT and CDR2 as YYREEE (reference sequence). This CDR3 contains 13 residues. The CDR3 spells CASSLGREDTQYF. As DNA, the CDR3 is TGTGCCAGCAGCCTTGGGAGGGAGGATACGCAGTATTTT.

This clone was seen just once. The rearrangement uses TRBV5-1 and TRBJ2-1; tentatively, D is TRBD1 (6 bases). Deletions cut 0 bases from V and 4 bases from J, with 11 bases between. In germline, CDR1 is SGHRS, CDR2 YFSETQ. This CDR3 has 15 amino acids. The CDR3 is CASSLAGEIYNEQFF. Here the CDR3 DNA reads TGCGCCAGCAGCTTGGCAGGGGAAATTTACAATGAGCAGTTCTTC.

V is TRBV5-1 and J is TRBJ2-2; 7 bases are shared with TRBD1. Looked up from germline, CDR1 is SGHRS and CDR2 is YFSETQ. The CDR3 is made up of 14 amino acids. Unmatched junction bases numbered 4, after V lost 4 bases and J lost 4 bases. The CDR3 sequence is CASSRQGFTGELFF. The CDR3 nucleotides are TGCGCCAGCAGCCGACAGGGATTCACCGGGGAGCTGTTTTTT.

The CDR3 DNA reads as TGCGCCAGCAGCATGGACAGGGTGGAGACCCAGTACTTC. Translation gives CASSMDRVETQYF. The chain has TRBV5-1 and TRBJ2-5, with 8 bases lining up with TRBD1. The CDR3 has 13 residues. V shed 4 bases, J shed 5 bases, and the junction held 4 bases outside the gene matches. Per germline, CDR1 SGHRS and CDR2 YFSETQ.

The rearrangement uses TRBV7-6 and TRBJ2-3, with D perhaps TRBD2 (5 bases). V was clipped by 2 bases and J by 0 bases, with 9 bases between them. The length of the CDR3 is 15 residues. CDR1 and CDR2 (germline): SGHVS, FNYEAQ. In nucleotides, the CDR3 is TGTGCCAGCAGCTTACGCCGGGGAAGCACAGATACGCAGTATTTT. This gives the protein CASSLRRGSTDTQYF.

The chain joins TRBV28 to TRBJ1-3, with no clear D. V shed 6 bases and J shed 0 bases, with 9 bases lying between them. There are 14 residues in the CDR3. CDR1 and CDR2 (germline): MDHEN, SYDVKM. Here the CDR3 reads CASSIGPSGNTIYF. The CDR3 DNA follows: TGTGCCAGCAGCATTGGCCCCTCTGGAAACACCATATATTTT.

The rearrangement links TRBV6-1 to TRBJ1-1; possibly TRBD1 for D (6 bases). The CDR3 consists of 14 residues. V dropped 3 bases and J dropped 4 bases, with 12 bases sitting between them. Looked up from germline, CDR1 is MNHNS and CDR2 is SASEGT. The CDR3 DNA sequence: TGTGCCAGCAGTGATGGGGGGGCTCGCACTGAAGCTTTCTTT. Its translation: CASSDGGARTEAFF.

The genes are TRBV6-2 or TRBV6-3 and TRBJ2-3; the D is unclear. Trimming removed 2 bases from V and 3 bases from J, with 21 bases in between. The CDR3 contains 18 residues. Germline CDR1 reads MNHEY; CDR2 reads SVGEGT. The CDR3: CASSYRSQSPARTDTQYF. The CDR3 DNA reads TGTGCCAGCAGTTACCGTTCTCAAAGCCCCGCGAGGACAGATACGCAGTATTTT.

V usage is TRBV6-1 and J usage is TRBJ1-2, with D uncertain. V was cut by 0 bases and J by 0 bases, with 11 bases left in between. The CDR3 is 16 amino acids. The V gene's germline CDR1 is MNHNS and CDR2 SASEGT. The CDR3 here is CASSEAGGISNYGYTF. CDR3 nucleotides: TGTGCCAGCAGTGAAGCCGGAGGGATTTCTAACTATGGCTACACCTTC.